A single sample is the source of the 20 T cell receptor beta chains below, sequenced in a study of beta chain features in type 1 diabetes. General study results and limits: Significant though moderate, a shortening of TCRB CDR3s appeared in all four CD4+ subsets of Type 1 diabetes patients.

The antigens for these receptors are not known. All of the isolated RNA was reverse transcribed, so expressed TCRB transcripts were sequenced. Some clones are missing from TCRdb's copy, which holds only in-frame ones; the method was immunoSEQ multiplex PCR. The repertoire holds 300,000 or so clones, with around an eighth as singletons. The sequencing input was naive CD4+ T cells from blood. The receptors were sampled from a woman aged 18-35 years with type 1 diabetes.

Only a few counts were recorded for this clone. This rearrangement joins TRBV7-2 to TRBJ1-2; 11 bases fit TRBD1. The germline V gene has CDR1 SGHTA and CDR2 FQGNSA. CDR3 length: 15 amino acids. The ends lost 9 bases at V and 7 bases at J; junction bases unmatched: 13. In DNA form, the CDR3 reads TGTGCCAGTACAAGTGGACAGGGGGCGTTCGGTGGCTACACCTTC. Protein sequence: CASTSGQGAFGGYTF.

The rearrangement links TRBV15 to TRBJ2-1; the match to TRBD2 covers 13 bases. CDR1 and CDR2 (germline): LNHNV, YYDKDF (reference sequence). The CDR3 consists of 18 residues. V lost 3 bases, J lost 6 bases, and 11 bases stayed unmatched. The CDR3 is CATSRGMQGLAGFNEQFF. The CDR3 nucleotides are TGTGCCACCAGCAGGGGGATGCAGGGACTAGCGGGATTCAATGAGCAGTTCTTC.

The chain recombines TRBV18 with TRBJ2-4, with 14 positions matching TRBD2. The CDR3 extends over 16 amino acids. The germline V gene has CDR1 KGHSH and CDR2 LQKENI. Trimming took 3 bases from V and 7 from J; bases not matched to a gene: 5. This CDR3 is CASSPGTSGRRNIQYF. The CDR3 coding sequence is TGTGCCAGCTCACCCGGGACTAGCGGGAGAAGGAACATTCAGTACTTC.

This clone has a handful of counts. V is TRBV21-1 and J is TRBJ2-3; the table's D call TRBD1 went unverified against the DNA. TRBV21-1 is a pseudogene locus. The length of the CDR3 is 18 residues. CDR3 coding DNA: TGTGCCAGCAGCCCCGGGACAGGGTGCTCCACTAGCACAGATACGCAGTATTTT. This codes for CASSPGTGCSTSTDTQYF.

A few counts support this clone. The rearrangement joins TRBV7-2 to TRBJ1-2, with a possible D match to TRBD1 (5 bases). Germline V gene data show CDR1 as SGHTA and CDR2 as FQGNSA. V lost 0 bases, J lost 4 bases, and 6 bases lay in between. The CDR3 contains 13 residues. CDR3 region: CASSLAGPYGYTF. DNA of the CDR3: TGTGCCAGCAGCTTAGCGGGGCCCTATGGCTACACCTTC.

A few counts support this clone. The J gene is TRBJ2-5, the V gene TRBV28; 7 bases are shared with TRBD2. CDR3 length equals 15 residues. After removal of 5 bases from V and 5 bases from J, the junction contained 11 bases not matched to a gene. Germline values: CDR1 MDHEN, CDR2 SYDVKM. In DNA, the CDR3 is TGTGCCAGCAGTCCTCGGACTAGTCTGGTCGAGACCCAGTACTTC. This sequence encodes CASSPRTSLVETQYF.

The V call is TRBV27, the J call TRBJ2-5; 8 positions match TRBD2. CDR1 is MNHEY, CDR2 SMNVEV, per germline (reference sequence). The CDR3 totals 18 residues. Unmatched junction bases numbered 10, after V lost 0 bases and J lost 1 base. CDR3 sequence: CASSLSKLGTRSQETQYF. Here the CDR3 DNA reads TGTGCCAGCAGTTTATCGAAGCTAGGGACTAGGTCCCAAGAGACCCAGTACTTC.

This clone came up a few times. The chain employs TRBV18 and TRBJ1-1, with D perhaps matching TRBD1 (6 bases). The ends were cut back, 1 base at V and 3 bases at J, with 12 bases in the middle. The V gene's germline CDR1 is KGHSH and CDR2 LQKENI. The CDR3 has 15 amino acids. For the CDR3, the DNA is TGTGCCAGCTCACCACGCCGACAGGTTGACACTGAAGCTTTCTTT. Protein product: CASSPRRQVDTEAFF.

The CDR3 sequence: CASSLRGVAGYSYNEQFF. Here the CDR3 DNA reads TGCGCCAGCAGCTTGAGGGGGGTAGCGGGATACTCCTACAATGAGCAGTTCTTC. The gene calls are TRBV5-1 and TRBJ2-1; 8 bases match TRBD2. The CDR3 extends over 18 amino acids. Germline CDR1 SGHRS, CDR2 YFSETQ. V gave up 1 base and J gave up 0 bases; unmatched junction bases: 9.

The gene calls are TRBV14 and TRBJ2-1, with D perhaps TRBD2 (5 bases). CDR1 and CDR2 (germline): SGHDN, FVKESK. Trimming stripped 0 bases from V and 0 bases from J, with 9 bases between. The CDR3 length is 16 residues. CDR3 loop: CASSQDWGASYNEQFF. The CDR3 nucleotides are TGTGCCAGCAGCCAAGATTGGGGAGCCTCCTACAATGAGCAGTTCTTC.

The chain joins TRBV9 to TRBJ1-2, with D possibly TRBD1 on 5 matching bases. Germline V gives CDR1 SGDLS, CDR2 YYNGEE. Trimming shortened V by 2 bases and J by 4 bases, and 12 bases separated the two germline ends. This CDR3 has 14 amino acids. CDR3 nucleotide sequence: TGTGCCAGCAGCGTCAACTCGGGGGGCTATGGCTACACCTTC. Protein: CASSVNSGGYGYTF.

In this sample, this clone turned up a few times. The rearrangement uses TRBV15 and TRBJ1-4, with 7 bases aligning to TRBD1. V gave up 0 bases and J gave up 5 bases; unmatched junction bases: 6. Germline V CDR1 and CDR2: LNHNV, YYDKDF (reference sequence). This CDR3 has 16 residues. Written as DNA, the CDR3 is TGTGCCACCAGCAGAGATAGGGACAGACTAAATGAAAAACTGTTTTTT. It codes for CATSRDRDRLNEKLFF.

V usage is TRBV19 and J usage is TRBJ2-5, with a tentative D call TRBD1 (5 bases). There are 14 residues in the CDR3. V was clipped by 2 bases and J by 4 bases, with 11 bases between them. The V gene's germline CDR1 is LNHDA and CDR2 SQIVND (reference sequence). The CDR3 spells CASSIRRVGETQYF. CDR3 sequence (DNA): TGTGCCAGTAGTATACGCAGGGTTGGAGAGACCCAGTACTTC. Looking up the rest from reference TRBV19 and TRBJ2-5 gives the full variable domain: DGGITQSPKYLFRKEGQNVTLSCEQNLNHDAMYWYRQDPGQGLRLIYYSQIVNDFQKGDIAEGYSVSREKKESFPLTVTSAQKNPTAFYLCASSIRRVGETQYFGPGTRLLVL.

The V gene is TRBV14, the J gene TRBJ2-5; D remains unclear. Germline V gives CDR1 SGHDN, CDR2 FVKESK. The CDR3 loop spans 11 amino acids. The germline V and J ends were trimmed by 4 bases and 3 bases, with 3 bases remaining between them. CDR3 amino acids: CASSREETQYF. CDR3 nucleotide sequence: TGTGCCAGCAGCCGAGAAGAGACCCAGTACTTC.

This sequence joins TRBV9 and TRBJ2-3; D perhaps matches TRBD2 (6 bases). Germline CDR1 is SGDLS and CDR2 is YYNGEE. This CDR3 has 16 amino acids. The V gene lost 3 bases and the J gene lost 1 base, with 15 bases spanning the gap. CDR3 DNA sequence: TGTGCCAGCAGCGGACGGCGACTAGGCGGCACAGATACGCAGTATTTT. It specifies CASSGRRLGGTDTQYF.

The chain carries TRBV29-1 and TRBJ2-7, with D perhaps matching TRBD2 (5 bases). The CDR3 sequence is 12 residues long. V lost 7 bases and J lost 7, with 17 bases in between. CDR1 SQVTM and CDR2 ANQGSEA come from the germline V gene. CDR3 sequence (DNA): TGCAGCGCCGCCATCGGGGTGGGAGAGCAGTACGTC. It yields the protein CSAAIGVGEQYV.

The rearrangement links TRBV4-3 to TRBJ1-2, with a weak D call TRBD1 (6 bases). Germline loops: CDR1 LGHNA, CDR2 YSLEER. CDR3 length: 16 amino acids. Trimming took off 3 bases at V and 5 bases at J, with 19 bases between the two ends. The CDR3 DNA sequence: TGCGCCAGCAGCCACCACGCACAGGGTAGCCCGTATGGCTACACCTTC. Its protein product is CASSHHAQGSPYGYTF.

This chain connects TRBV27 to TRBJ2-3; TRBD2 agrees at 12 bases. With 6 bases clipped from V and 11 bases from J, the junction kept 9 bases outside the gene matches. Germline assignment: CDR1 MNHEY and CDR2 SMNVEV (reference sequence). The CDR3 is 14 amino acids. The DNA of the CDR3 is TGTGCCAGCAGACGACTAGCGGGGGAGTGGATGCAGTATTTT. It is translated as CASRRLAGEWMQYF.

Comment on this clone: A read error may produce the germline difference seen at one junction end. The V and J genes are TRBV19 and TRBJ2-1, with 15 bases fitting TRBD2. The germline V gene encodes CDR1 LNHDA and CDR2 SQIVND (reference sequence). This CDR3 has 12 residues. The CDR3 DNA follows: TGTGCCAGTCGAGGACTAGCGGGAGGGTCGGTCTTC. This gives the protein CASRGLAGGSVF.

The chain joins TRBV19 to TRBJ1-2; 7 bases align to TRBD1. The germline V gene encodes CDR1 LNHDA and CDR2 SQIVND (reference sequence). The J segment lost 8 bases and the V segment lost 7 bases, leaving 10 bases of the junction unmatched. This CDR3 has 13 residues. As DNA, the CDR3 is TGTGCCAGTATTCGAGAAGGGGGCGCGGGCTACACCTTC. It specifies CASIREGGAGYTF.